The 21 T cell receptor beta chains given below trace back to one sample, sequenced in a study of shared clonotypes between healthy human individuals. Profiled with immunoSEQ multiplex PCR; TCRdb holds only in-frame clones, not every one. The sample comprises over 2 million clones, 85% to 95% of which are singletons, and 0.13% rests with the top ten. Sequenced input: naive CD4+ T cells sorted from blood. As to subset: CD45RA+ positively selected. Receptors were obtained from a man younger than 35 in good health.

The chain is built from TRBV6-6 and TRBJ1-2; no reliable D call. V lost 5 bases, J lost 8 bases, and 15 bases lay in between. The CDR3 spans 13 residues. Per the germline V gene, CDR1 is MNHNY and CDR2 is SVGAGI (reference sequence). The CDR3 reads CASSLDALGGYTF. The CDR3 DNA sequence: TGTGCCAGCAGTCTAGACGCCCTAGGGGGCTACACCTTC.

The CDR3 sequence: CASSRRTTDTQYF. The CDR3 nucleotides are TGTGCCAGCAGCCGGCGGACCACAGATACGCAGTATTTT. This sequence joins TRBV2 and TRBJ2-3; D remains ambiguous. V was trimmed by 6 bases and J by 2 bases, leaving 9 bases between them. The CDR3 length is 13 residues. Germline V gene data show CDR1 as SNHLY and CDR2 as FYNNEI.

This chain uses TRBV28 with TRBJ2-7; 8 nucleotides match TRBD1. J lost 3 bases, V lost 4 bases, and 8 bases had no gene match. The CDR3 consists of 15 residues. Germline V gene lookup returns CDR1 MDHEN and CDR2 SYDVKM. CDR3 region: CASSSSSDRVYEQYF. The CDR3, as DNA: TGTGCCAGCAGTTCTTCATCGGACAGGGTCTACGAGCAGTACTTC.

Here the CDR3 reads CASTRGVATSYNEQFF. CDR3 DNA sequence: TGTGCCAGCACCCGGGGCGTGGCTACCTCCTACAATGAGCAGTTCTTC. This chain links TRBV9 with TRBJ2-1, with D possibly being TRBD1 or TRBD2 (5 bases each). CDR3 length: 16 residues. V lost 6 bases to trimming and J lost 0 bases, with 16 bases between them. The germline gives CDR1 SGDLS, CDR2 YYNGEE.

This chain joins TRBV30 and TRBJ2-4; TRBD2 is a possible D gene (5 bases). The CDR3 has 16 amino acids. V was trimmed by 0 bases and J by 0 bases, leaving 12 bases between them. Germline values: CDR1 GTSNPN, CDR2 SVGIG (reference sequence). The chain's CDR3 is CAWSVRSGLAKNIQYF. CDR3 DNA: TGTGCCTGGAGTGTACGAAGCGGTTTAGCCAAAAACATTCAGTACTTC.

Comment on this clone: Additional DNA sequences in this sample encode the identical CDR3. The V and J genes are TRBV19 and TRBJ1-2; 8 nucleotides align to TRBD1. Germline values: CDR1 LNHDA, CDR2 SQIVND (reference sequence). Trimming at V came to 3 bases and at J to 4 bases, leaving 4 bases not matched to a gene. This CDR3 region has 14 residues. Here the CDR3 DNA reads TGTGCCAGTAGTATCCCCGGACAGGGCTATGGCTACACCTTC. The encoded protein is CASSIPGQGYGYTF.

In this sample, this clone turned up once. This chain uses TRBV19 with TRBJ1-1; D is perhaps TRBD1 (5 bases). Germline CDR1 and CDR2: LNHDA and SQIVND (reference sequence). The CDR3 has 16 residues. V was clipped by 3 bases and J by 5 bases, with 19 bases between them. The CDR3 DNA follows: TGTGCCAGTAGTATGTACTCGACAGCTTTTTGGACTGAAGCTTTCTTT. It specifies CASSMYSTAFWTEAFF.

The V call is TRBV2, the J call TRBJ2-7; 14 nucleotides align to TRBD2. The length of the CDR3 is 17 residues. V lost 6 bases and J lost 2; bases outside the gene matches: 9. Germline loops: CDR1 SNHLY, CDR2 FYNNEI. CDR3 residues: CASSPRTSGRRPYEQYF. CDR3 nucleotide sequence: TGTGCCAGCAGCCCCCGGACTAGCGGGAGGCGTCCCTACGAGCAGTACTTC. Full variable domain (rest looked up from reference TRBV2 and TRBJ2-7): EPEVTQTPSHQVTQMGQEVILRCVPISNHLYFYWYRQILGQKVEFLVSFYNNEISEKSEIFDDQFSVERPDGSNFTLKIRSTKLEDSAMYFCASSPRTSGRRPYEQYFGPGTRLTVT.

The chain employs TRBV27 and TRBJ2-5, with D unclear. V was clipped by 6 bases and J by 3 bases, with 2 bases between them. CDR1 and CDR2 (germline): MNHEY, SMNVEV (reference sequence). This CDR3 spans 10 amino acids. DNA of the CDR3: TGTGCCAGCAGAAAAGAGACCCAGTACTTC. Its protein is CASRKETQYF.

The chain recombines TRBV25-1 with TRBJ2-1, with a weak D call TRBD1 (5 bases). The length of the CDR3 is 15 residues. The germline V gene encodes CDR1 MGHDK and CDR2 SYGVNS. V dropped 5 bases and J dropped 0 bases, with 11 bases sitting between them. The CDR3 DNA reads TGTGCCAGCAGTTGGGGCTCCAGCTCCTACAATGAGCAGTTCTTC. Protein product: CASSWGSSSYNEQFF. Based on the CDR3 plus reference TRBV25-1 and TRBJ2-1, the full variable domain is EADIYQTPRYLVIGTGKKITLECSQTMGHDKMYWYQQDPGMELHLIHYSYGVNSTEKGDLSSESTVSRIRTEHFPLTLESARPSHTSQYLCASSWGSSSYNEQFFGPGTRLTVL.

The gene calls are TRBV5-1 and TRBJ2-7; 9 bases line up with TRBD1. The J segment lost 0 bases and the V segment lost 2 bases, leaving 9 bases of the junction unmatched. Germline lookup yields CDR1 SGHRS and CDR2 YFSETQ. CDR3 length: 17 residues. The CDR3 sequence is CASSFWTGARSSYEQYF. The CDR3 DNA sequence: TGCGCCAGCAGCTTTTGGACAGGGGCTAGGAGCTCCTACGAGCAGTACTTC.

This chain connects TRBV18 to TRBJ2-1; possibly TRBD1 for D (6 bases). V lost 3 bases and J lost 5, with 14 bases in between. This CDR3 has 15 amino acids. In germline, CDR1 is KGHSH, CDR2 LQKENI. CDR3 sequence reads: CASSPRTVLNNEQFF. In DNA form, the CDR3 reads TGTGCCAGCTCACCCCGGACAGTCCTCAACAATGAGCAGTTCTTC.

This chain's CDR3 is CASRPQGVSTKETQYF. For the CDR3, the DNA is TGTGCCAGCCGCCCACAAGGGGTCTCCACCAAAGAGACCCAGTACTTC. The chain carries TRBV7-9 and TRBJ2-5; TRBD1 is a possible D gene (5 bases). Trimming shortened V by 8 bases and J by 3 bases, and 22 bases separated the two germline ends. Germline V gene sequence: CDR1 SEHNR, CDR2 FQNEAQ (reference sequence). The length of the CDR3 is 16 residues.

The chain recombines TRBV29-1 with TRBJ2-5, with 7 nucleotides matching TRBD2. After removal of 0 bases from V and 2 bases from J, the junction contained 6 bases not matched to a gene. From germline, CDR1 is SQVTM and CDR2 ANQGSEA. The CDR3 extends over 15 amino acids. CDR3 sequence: CSVEDPKAGQETQYF. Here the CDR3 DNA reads TGCAGCGTTGAAGATCCTAAAGCGGGACAAGAGACCCAGTACTTC.

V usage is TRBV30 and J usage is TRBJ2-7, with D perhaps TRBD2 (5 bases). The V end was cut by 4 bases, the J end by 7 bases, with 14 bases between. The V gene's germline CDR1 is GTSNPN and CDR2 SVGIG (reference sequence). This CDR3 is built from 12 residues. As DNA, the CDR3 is TGTGCCTGGACTAGAGACGGGAATGAGCAGTACTTC. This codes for CAWTRDGNEQYF.

The CDR3 DNA follows: TGTGCCAGCAGTTGGACAGGGGAGAATGAAAAACTGTTTTTT. As protein: CASSWTGENEKLFF. The V call is TRBV11-2, the J call TRBJ1-4, with 9 bases matching TRBD1. J was trimmed by 5 bases and V by 6 bases; bases with no gene match: 4. Germline V gene sequence: CDR1 SGHAT, CDR2 FQNNGV. This CDR3 is built from 14 residues.

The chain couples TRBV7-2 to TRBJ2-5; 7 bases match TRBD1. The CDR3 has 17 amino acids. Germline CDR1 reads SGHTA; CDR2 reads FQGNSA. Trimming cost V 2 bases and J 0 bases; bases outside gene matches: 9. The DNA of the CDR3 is TGTGCCAGCAGCTTATATGTGGGACAGTCTTACCAAGAGACCCAGTACTTC. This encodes CASSLYVGQSYQETQYF.

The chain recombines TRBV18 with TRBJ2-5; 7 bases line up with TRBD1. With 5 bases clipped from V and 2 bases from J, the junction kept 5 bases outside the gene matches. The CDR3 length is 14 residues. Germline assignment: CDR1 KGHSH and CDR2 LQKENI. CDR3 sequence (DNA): TGTGCCAGCTCAGAGGGGGCTTCACAAGAGACCCAGTACTTC. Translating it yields CASSEGASQETQYF.

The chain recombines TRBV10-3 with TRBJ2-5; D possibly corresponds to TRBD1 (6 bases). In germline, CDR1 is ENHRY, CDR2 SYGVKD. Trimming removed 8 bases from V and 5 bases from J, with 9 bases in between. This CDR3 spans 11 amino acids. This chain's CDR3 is CAIGGGETQYF. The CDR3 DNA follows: TGTGCCATCGGGGGCGGGGAGACCCAGTACTTC.

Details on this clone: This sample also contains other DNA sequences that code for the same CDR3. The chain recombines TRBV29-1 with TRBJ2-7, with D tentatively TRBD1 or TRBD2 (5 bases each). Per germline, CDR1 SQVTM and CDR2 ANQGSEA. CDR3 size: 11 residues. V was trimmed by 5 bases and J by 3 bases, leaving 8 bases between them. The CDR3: CSVRGVYEQYF. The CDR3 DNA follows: TGCAGCGTTCGAGGGGTCTACGAGCAGTACTTC.

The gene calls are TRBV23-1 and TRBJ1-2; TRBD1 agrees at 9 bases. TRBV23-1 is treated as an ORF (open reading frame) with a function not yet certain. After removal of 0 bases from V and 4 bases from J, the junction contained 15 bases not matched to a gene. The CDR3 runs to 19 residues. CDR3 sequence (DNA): TGCGCCAGCAGTCAATCGAACCCGGGACAGGGATTCTATGGCTATGGCTACACCTTC. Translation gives CASSQSNPGQGFYGYGYTF.